These 20 T cell receptor beta chains share one sample of origin, sequenced in a study of shared clonotypes between healthy human individuals. Assay used: immunoSEQ multiplex PCR; TCRdb lists only in-frame clones, some missing. The sample contains around 1,000,000 clones, 60% to 85% of which appear only once. Sequenced sample: memory CD4+ T cells from PBMCs. Subset reported: CD45RA-negative fraction. These receptors were obtained from a man aged 18 to 30 in good health. Some clones in this sample may be carry-over from other donors' samples.

The genes are TRBV6-4 and TRBJ2-7; TRBD1 matches 9 bases. V shed 4 bases, J shed 6 bases, and the junction held 4 bases outside the gene matches. In germline, CDR1 is MRHNA, CDR2 SNTAGT. CDR3 length: 13 residues. In nucleotides, the CDR3 is TGTGCCAGCAGTGCCCGGGACAGGGCCGAGCAGTACTTC. It yields the protein CASSARDRAEQYF.

The CDR3 spells CASNPRTGSTYEQYF. CDR3 nucleotides: TGTGCCAGCAACCCCCGGACAGGGTCAACCTACGAGCAGTACTTC. The V call is TRBV6-1, the J call TRBJ2-7, with 8 bases matching TRBD1. This CDR3 comprises 15 residues. Germline V gene data show CDR1 as MNHNS and CDR2 as SASEGT. Trimming removed 7 bases from V and 2 bases from J; junction bases left unmatched: 10.

Concerning this clone: With a much larger clone just one base away, this may be a read error. This chain joins TRBV11-3 and TRBJ2-2; D is ambiguous. The CDR3 runs 13 residues. Germline CDR1 and CDR2: SGHNT and YENEEA. Trimming took 0 bases from V and 4 from J, leaving 3 bases between them. In nucleotides, the CDR3 is TGTGCCAGCAGCTTAGACCCCACCGGGGAGCTGTTTTTT. Its protein product is CASSLDPTGELFF.

In this sample, this clone turned up many times. This sequence joins TRBV10-3 and TRBJ2-3; D is possibly TRBD2 (6 bases). Germline lookup yields CDR1 ENHRY and CDR2 SYGVKD. This CDR3 comprises 16 residues. V lost 7 bases and J 2 bases, leaving 19 bases between the germline ends. For the CDR3, the DNA is TGTGCCATCAACGGGGGAACGGGAGCACCCACAGATACGCAGTATTTT. Its protein is CAINGGTGAPTDTQYF.

The chain uses TRBV10-3 and TRBJ2-2, with 9 bases lining up with TRBD1. This CDR3 has 14 amino acids. V lost 10 bases, J lost 7 bases, and 10 bases stayed unmatched. Germline assignment: CDR1 ENHRY and CDR2 SYGVKD. The CDR3 spells CATHRDRVGGELFF. In DNA form, the CDR3 reads TGTGCCACACACCGGGACAGGGTCGGCGGGGAGCTGTTTTTT.

In the case of this clone: This sample also contains other DNA sequences that code for the same CDR3. The V and J genes are TRBV7-3 and TRBJ2-2, with D uncertain. This CDR3 comprises 14 residues. CDR1 is SGHTA, CDR2 FQGTGA, per germline. The V and J ends lost 0 bases and 1 base respectively, with 3 bases between them. The CDR3 loop reads CASSLTRNTGELFF. The CDR3, as DNA: TGTGCCAGCAGCTTAACCCGGAACACCGGGGAGCTGTTTTTT. The variable domain in full, with the rest retrieved from reference TRBV7-3 and TRBJ2-2, is GAGVSQTPSNKVTEKGKYVELRCDPISGHTALYWYRQSLGQGPEFLIYFQGTGAADDSGLPNDRFFAVRPEGSVSTLKIQRTERGDSAVYLCASSLTRNTGELFFGEGSRLTVL.

The chain couples TRBV28 to TRBJ1-1; D is uncertain. The V and J ends lost 1 base and 1 base respectively, with 22 bases between them. This CDR3 region has 19 residues. Germline-derived CDR1 and CDR2 are MDHEN and SYDVKM. The CDR3 spells CASSLYKLDRTSKNTEAFF. CDR3 DNA sequence: TGTGCCAGCAGTTTATACAAATTAGACCGGACCTCGAAGAACACTGAAGCTTTCTTT.

This chain uses TRBV6-1 with TRBJ2-5; D gene uncertain. The CDR3 spans 13 residues. CDR1 and CDR2 (germline): MNHNS, SASEGT. V lost 3 bases to trimming and J lost 5 bases, with 10 bases between them. The chain's CDR3 is CASSEVYRETQYF. The CDR3 DNA follows: TGTGCCAGCAGTGAGGTCTATCGGGAGACCCAGTACTTC.

The chain employs TRBV6-6 and TRBJ2-1; possibly TRBD1 for D (6 bases). Germline CDR1 reads MNHNY; CDR2 reads SVGAGI (reference sequence). Trimming removed 7 bases at V and 4 bases at J, with 14 bases between. The CDR3 extends over 14 amino acids. The CDR3 DNA sequence: TGTGCCAGCATTGCGACAGGTCTTTACAATGAGCAGTTCTTC. As protein: CASIATGLYNEQFF.

DNA of the CDR3: TGTGCCAGCAGCCCGACCCCCCAGAACAACTATGGCTACACCTTC. It encodes CASSPTPQNNYGYTF. The V and J genes are TRBV28 and TRBJ1-2; D gene ambiguous. Trimming cost V 6 bases and J 2 bases, with 16 bases left between them. CDR1 and CDR2 (germline): MDHEN, SYDVKM. There are 15 residues in the CDR3.

The CDR3, as DNA: TGTGCCAGCTCACCGGGACTAGCGGGAGTTGGCACAGATACGCAGTATTTT. Its protein is CASSPGLAGVGTDTQYF. The rearrangement links TRBV18 to TRBJ2-3; TRBD2 aligns across 14 bases. The germline CDR1 and CDR2 sequences are KGHSH and LQKENI. This CDR3 region has 17 residues. With V trimmed by 3 bases and J by 1 base, 3 bases remained unmatched.

The chain has TRBV4-1 and TRBJ1-1; possible D gene TRBD1, 6 bases. Germline CDR1 and CDR2: MGHRA and YSYEKL. The length of the CDR3 is 16 residues. Trimming left V 0 bases short and J 0 bases short, with 11 bases between. CDR3 in amino acids: CASSQETAGVNTEAFF. The CDR3 DNA is TGCGCCAGCAGCCAAGAGACAGCAGGGGTGAACACTGAAGCTTTCTTT.

The chain combines TRBV5-1 with TRBJ2-5; D might be TRBD2 (6 bases). The germline V gene has CDR1 SGHRS and CDR2 YFSETQ. This CDR3 is 15 amino acids long. The V end lost 4 bases, the J end lost 0 bases, and 13 bases lay between the germline ends. The CDR3 spells CASSAQGGHQETQYF. The CDR3 nucleotides are TGCGCCAGCAGCGCCCAAGGAGGGCACCAAGAGACCCAGTACTTC.

CDR3 in DNA: TGTGCCAGTTTCCAAGGTGGCTCTGGAAACACCATATATTTT. This translates into CASFQGGSGNTIYF. This chain connects TRBV19 to TRBJ1-3; D unresolved. The CDR3 is 14 residues long. Trimming took off 8 bases at V and 0 bases at J, with 11 bases between the two ends. From germline, CDR1 is LNHDA and CDR2 SQIVND (reference sequence).

The V gene is TRBV28, the J gene TRBJ2-2; weak D call: TRBD1 (6 bases). Deletions cut 5 bases from V and 0 bases from J, with 13 bases between. The CDR3 contains 16 residues. Looked up from germline, CDR1 is MDHEN and CDR2 is SYDVKM. CDR3 DNA sequence: TGTGCCAGCAGTCCCGCCAGGGGCGCGAACACCGGGGAGCTGTTTTTT. It specifies CASSPARGANTGELFF.

The chain links TRBV28 to TRBJ2-2; 15 bases are a match to TRBD2. This CDR3 contains 19 residues. V was pared by 5 bases and J by 3 bases, with 10 bases of the junction left unmatched. Looked up from germline, CDR1 is MDHEN and CDR2 is SYDVKM. The DNA for the CDR3 is TGTGCCAGCAGTCCCAGGACTAGCGGGAGGGGATCGGACACCGGGGAGCTGTTTTTT. As protein: CASSPRTSGRGSDTGELFF.

This clone was seen more than once but under ten times. The chain couples TRBV6-6 to TRBJ2-7; unclear D gene. The CDR3 is made up of 14 amino acids. Per the germline V gene, CDR1 is MNHNY and CDR2 is SVGAGI (reference sequence). Trimming left V 5 bases short and J 5 bases short, with 16 bases between. As DNA, the CDR3 is TGTGCCAGCAGTCCCTCGATAACCCCGGACGAGCAGTACTTC. It encodes CASSPSITPDEQYF.

V and J are TRBV11-1 and TRBJ2-5, with D maybe TRBD2 (5 bases). CDR3 length: 15 residues. Germline CDR1 and CDR2: SGHAT and FQDESV (reference sequence). Trimming left V 1 base short and J 5 bases short, with 14 bases between. CDR3 nucleotide sequence: TGTGCCAGCAGCTTAGACGGGAAGAGCGGCGAGACCCAGTACTTC. Its translation is CASSLDGKSGETQYF.

This clone was counted many times. This sequence joins TRBV19 and TRBJ1-5; maybe TRBD1 (6 bases). The CDR3 loop spans 15 amino acids. V shed 5 bases and J shed 0 bases, with 11 bases lying between them. Germline V lookup: CDR1 LNHDA, CDR2 SQIVND (reference sequence). The chain's CDR3 is CASSRRQVSNQPQHF. In DNA, the CDR3 is TGTGCCAGTAGTCGAAGACAGGTTAGCAATCAGCCCCAGCATTTT.

The rearrangement links TRBV9 to TRBJ2-2, with D possibly being TRBD2 (5 bases). Per the germline V gene, CDR1 is SGDLS and CDR2 is YYNGEE. The CDR3 sequence is 17 residues long. The V end lost 4 bases, the J end lost 5 bases, and 21 bases lay between the germline ends. As DNA, the CDR3 is TGTGCCAGCAGCCCGTCTTTGGGAGTAGGAATTACCGGGGAGCTGTTTTTT. It specifies CASSPSLGVGITGELFF.